This T cell receptor (beta chain) emerged from a study of T cells in Graves' hyperthyroidism and ophthalmopathy. Findings of the study overall: Among thyroid clonotypes expanded above 0.001, most also appeared in blood. Using 13 V-J features, a model discriminated ophthalmopathy from stable hyperthyroidism.

Researchers took RNA transcripts and amplified the TCR beta CDR3 regions from them. Researchers ran a first-round RT-PCR on the TCR CDR3 using the HTBI primer set. TCRdb ran MiXCR on the multiplex PCR reads and lists one entry per CDR3 protein. The sample lists fewer than 650,000 distinct CDR3 sequences, around 50% seen once, with about 45% in the top ten. The study based diagnoses on clinical symptoms, serum thyroxine and TRAb, thyroid ultrasound and orbital computed tomography. Ten or more counts support this clonotype. What it binds is not known. V shed 5 bases and J 8 bases; nucleotides not matched to a gene: 10. This CDR3 spans 14 amino acids. Germline V gene data show CDR1 as SGHTA and CDR2 as FQGNSA.

This receptor was identified in an adult woman with Graves' disease, either hyperthyroidism or ophthalmopathy (not recorded which). The V call is TRBV7-2, the J call TRBJ1-2; 8 bases align to TRBD1. Sequenced input: peripheral blood or thyroid tissue (not recorded which). CDR3 nucleotides: TGTGCCAGCAGCAGAGTGACAGGGGTTGACGGCTACACCTTC. This encodes CASSRVTGVDGYTF.